One TCR beta chain is described in this entry. Its antigen remains unknown. The data belong to a study of blood T cells in healthy people across ages. Study conclusions and caveats: It was not known whether donors were CMV positive (a possible confounder of expanded clonotype changes). The percentage of naive T cells correlated strongly with TCR beta diversity.

Germline values: CDR1 SEHNR, CDR2 FQNEAQ (reference sequence). The CDR3 runs 12 residues. Between the trimmed V and J ends, which lost 8 bases and 1 base, there was a span of 8 bases. Through a sample-barcoded 5' primer and a J-beta primer mix, a second PCR was run for roughly 6 to 12 cycles. TCRdb re-called the 5' RACE reads through MiXCR, storing one row per CDR3 protein. The sample holds roughly 800,000 distinct CDR3 sequences; roughly 60% are singletons and the top ten take around 20%. V usage is TRBV7-9 and J usage is TRBJ2-5; possible D gene TRBD2, 6 bases. Input material: blood. The receptor was derived from a young man in good health. The CDR3 nucleotides read TGTGCCAGCTGGGGACTCCAAGAGACCCAGTACTTC. The encoded protein is CASWGLQETQYF.